These T cell receptor beta chains were read from a single sample in a study of blood T cell repertoires in COVID-19. Generated by immunoSEQ multiplex PCR, the TCRdb table keeps only in-frame clones and is missing some. In the table there are fewer than 350,000 clones, approximately 83% of which are singletons. The sequenced sample was peripheral blood. These receptors all come from a woman younger than 45 who had recovered from COVID-19. CDR3s include the opening cysteine and the closing phenylalanine or tryptophan. The D gene is left open where the match is weak. Some rows mark clone size as missing; the rest say once, few, many or name a class of expanded clone.

TRBJ2-7 15 TRBV5-1 TRBD2 . CASSSLAGGQYEQYF TGCGCCAGCAGCTCCCTCGCGGGAGGGCAATACGAGCAGTACTTC
TRBJ1-2 13 TRBV19 . . CASNSGHGYGYTF TGTGCCAGTAACTCGGGTCATGGCTATGGCTACACCTTC
TRBJ2-7 14 TRBV7-2 TRBD2 . CASSWTSGNYEQYF TGTGCCAGCAGCTGGACTAGCGGGAACTACGAGCAGTACTTC
TRBJ1-1 14 TRBV3-1/TRBV3-2 . . CASSTSRGNAEAFF TGTGCCAGCAGCACTAGTCGGGGGAACGCTGAAGCTTTCTTT
TRBJ2-7 12 TRBV7-8 TRBD2 . CASSLARGEQYF TGTGCCAGCAGCTTAGCGCGGGGGGAGCAGTACTTC
TRBJ2-1 15 TRBV11-2 TRBD2 . CASRRTGGLRNEQFF TGTGCCAGCAGACGAACGGGGGGGCTAAGGAATGAGCAGTTCTTC
TRBJ2-2 14 TRBV4-2 TRBD1 . CASSQETGAGELFF TGTGCCAGCAGCCAAGAGACAGGGGCTGGGGAGCTGTTTTTT
TRBJ2-1 15 TRBV19 TRBD2 . CASSIGGLSYNEQFF TGTGCCAGTAGTATAGGGGGACTATCCTACAATGAGCAGTTCTTC
TRBJ1-1 16 TRBV28 TRBD1 . CASSPSKQGRTTEAFF TGTGCCAGCAGTCCTAGCAAACAGGGGAGGACCACTGAAGCTTTCTTT
TRBJ2-1 14 TRBV9 . . CASSPARLVSEQFF TGTGCCAGCAGCCCAGCTAGGCTAGTATCTGAGCAGTTCTTC
TRBJ1-5 14 TRBV27 TRBD1 . CASSIQGLGQPQHF TGTGCCAGCAGTATACAGGGGTTAGGACAGCCCCAGCATTTT
TRBJ2-7 14 TRBV3-1/TRBV3-2 . . CASSPAGGPYEQYF TGTGCCAGCAGCCCTGCCGGGGGACCCTACGAGCAGTACTTC
TRBJ1-1 15 TRBV4-1 . . CASSQEGLARGEAFF TGCGCCAGCAGCCAAGAAGGGCTAGCCCGTGGTGAAGCTTTCTTT
TRBJ1-5 19 TRBV10-3 TRBD1 . CAISDVRVGQVSGYQPQHF TGTGCCATCAGTGATGTCAGGGTAGGACAGGTCTCGGGCTATCAGCCCCAGCATTTT
TRBJ2-7 15 TRBV13 . . CASSPPSTGPYEQYF TGTGCCAGCAGCCCGCCCTCGACAGGCCCCTACGAGCAGTACTTC
TRBJ1-5 16 TRBV4-1 . . CASSQDPTLGNQPQHF TGCGCCAGCAGCCAAGATCCCACTTTGGGCAATCAGCCCCAGCATTTT
TRBJ2-7 14 TRBV20-1 . . CSASEWGRTYEQYF TGCAGTGCTAGTGAATGGGGGAGGACCTACGAGCAGTACTTC
TRBJ1-3 16 TRBV4-2 . . CASSQELAGARNTIYF TGTGCCAGCAGCCAAGAGCTCGCGGGGGCGAGAAACACCATATATTTT
TRBJ2-2 15 TRBV6-4 . few CASSDSTGNTGELFF TGTGCCAGCAGTGACTCGACAGGGAACACCGGGGAGCTGTTTTTT
TRBJ1-5 13 TRBV12-3/TRBV12-4 . . CASSLPGNQPQHF TGTGCCAGCAGTCTGCCGGGAAATCAGCCCCAGCATTTT
TRBJ1-1 14 TRBV5-1 . . CASSLGTANTEAFF TGCGCCAGCAGCTTGGGGACAGCGAACACTGAAGCTTTCTTT
TRBJ1-3 15 TRBV19 . once CASSISGASGNTIYF TGTGCCAGTAGTATTAGTGGAGCCTCTGGAAACACCATATATTTT
TRBJ2-7 12 TRBV6-5 TRBD1 . CASSRGLGEQYF TGTGCCAGCTCCAGGGGGCTCGGAGAGCAGTACTTC
TRBJ1-1 14 TRBV2 . once CASSALTVNTEAFF TGTGCCAGCAGTGCCCTTACAGTGAACACTGAAGCTTTCTTT
TRBJ1-2 13 TRBV5-6 TRBD1 . CASSLGTDYGYTF TGTGCCAGCAGCCTCGGGACAGACTATGGCTACACCTTC
TRBJ1-6 16 TRBV3-1/TRBV3-2 . once CASSQVHPSPYSPLHF TGTGCCAGCAGCCAGGTACACCCATCTCCCTATTCACCCCTCCACTTT
TRBJ2-7 15 TRBV10-2 TRBD2 . CASSESLAGDSEQYF TGCGCCAGCAGTGAGTCCCTAGCGGGGGATAGCGAGCAGTACTTC
TRBJ1-2 14 TRBV7-2 . . CASSFTQSNYGYTF TGTGCCAGCAGCTTCACACAAAGTAACTATGGCTACACCTTC
TRBJ1-5 15 TRBV19 TRBD1 . CASQSRDRGDQPQHF TGTGCCAGTCAAAGCAGGGACAGGGGGGATCAGCCCCAGCATTTT
TRBJ2-1 15 TRBV5-1 TRBD2 . CASSFGLAGTNEQFF TGCGCCAGCAGCTTCGGACTAGCGGGGACCAATGAGCAGTTCTTC
TRBJ1-1 16 TRBV7-6 . . CASRVSRVVGNTEAFF TGTGCCAGCAGAGTGAGCAGGGTCGTCGGTAACACTGAAGCTTTCTTT
TRBJ2-1 15 TRBV6-5 TRBD1 . CASSYSTGKSNEQFF TGTGCCAGCAGTTACTCGACAGGGAAATCCAATGAGCAGTTCTTC
TRBJ2-3 12 TRBV25-1 TRBD2 . CASGSGADTQYF TGTGCCAGCGGAAGCGGGGCAGATACGCAGTATTTT
TRBJ1-1 14 TRBV25-1 . . CASNPTGTNTEAFF TGTGCCAGCAACCCAACAGGGACGAACACTGAAGCTTTCTTT
TRBJ1-5 16 TRBV4-1 . few CASSQDRGYSNQPQHF TGCGCCAGCAGCCAAGATCGGGGGTATAGCAATCAGCCCCAGCATTTT
TRBJ1-2 14 TRBV30 . . CACLRGGDSYGYTF TGTGCCTGCCTTCGGGGAGGGGATAGCTATGGCTACACCTTC
TRBJ2-1 12 TRBV9 . . CASSVDFNEQFF TGTGCCAGCAGCGTAGACTTCAATGAGCAGTTCTTC
TRBJ1-5 13 TRBV19 TRBD1 . CASRGQTDQPQHF TGTGCCAGTAGGGGACAGACCGATCAGCCCCAGCATTTT
TRBJ2-3 21 TRBV9 TRBD1 once CASSERTRPGTGGQATDTQYF TGTGCCAGCAGCGAGAGAACACGTCCCGGGACAGGGGGACAAGCCACAGATACGCAGTATTTT
TRBJ2-1 15 TRBV15 TRBD2 . CATSTPGLVPGEQFF TGTGCCACCAGCACCCCGGGACTAGTCCCGGGTGAGCAGTTCTTC
TRBJ2-7 14 TRBV28 TRBD2 few CASNAAGVRWEQYF TGTGCCAGCAACGCCGCGGGGGTAAGATGGGAGCAGTACTTC
TRBJ2-5 14 TRBV7-3 . . CASSLLGGGETQYF TGTGCCAGCAGCTTATTGGGAGGAGGGGAGACCCAGTACTTC
TRBJ2-7 11 TRBV20-1 . . CSAIRGDEQYF TGCAGTGCTATCAGGGGGGACGAGCAGTACTTC
TRBJ2-1 15 TRBV7-2 . . CASSLVQARRDEQFF TGTGCCAGCAGCTTAGTGCAGGCCCGGAGGGATGAGCAGTTCTTC
TRBJ2-2 15 TRBV5-1 TRBD1 . CASSYTGGSPGELFF TGCGCCAGCAGCTATACAGGGGGCAGCCCCGGGGAGCTGTTTTTT